The 3 T cell receptor beta chains below all came from one sample that was sequenced in a study of T cell changes during pregnancy in multiple sclerosis (dated by TCRdb to about 2019). The library was generated by the immunoSEQ multiplex PCR assay. TCRdb took this table from immuneACCESS and kept in-frame rearrangements with V and J called. Such tables lack part of the clones; where checked against another copy, unresolved V genes explain under half of the gap, and the rest is unexplained. In this sample the table shows approximately 100,000 clones, approximately 94% of which occur a single time. The top ten clones comprise over 0.8% of the sample. Sample: peripheral blood, taken before pregnancy. The receptors come from a female donor with multiple sclerosis, enrolled in a pregnancy study.

The chain joins TRBV2 to TRBJ1-5; D is undetermined. This CDR3 spans 12 amino acids. Germline V gene data show CDR1 as SNHLY and CDR2 as FYNNEI. V shed 3 bases and J shed 5 bases, with 5 bases lying between them. In nucleotides, the CDR3 is TGTGCCAGCAGTGACGGGGATCAGCCCCAGCATTTT. Translated: CASSDGDQPQHF.

The CDR3 here is CASSLGLAGNEQFF. CDR3 DNA sequence: TGTGCCAGCAGCTTAGGACTAGCCGGTAATGAGCAGTTCTTC. The rearrangement uses TRBV11-3 and TRBJ2-1; TRBD2 matches 7 bases. This CDR3 is 14 amino acids long. Germline trimming cut 1 base from V and 7 bases from J; bases unmatched to any gene: 4. CDR1 SGHNT and CDR2 YENEEA come from the germline V gene.

The chain joins TRBV11-2 to TRBJ2-7, with D tentatively TRBD2 (5 bases). Germline V gene sequence: CDR1 SGHAT, CDR2 FQNNGV. The V end was cut by 3 bases, the J end by 6 bases, with 6 bases between. The CDR3 has 11 amino acids. The CDR3 protein is CASSFLAEQYF. CDR3 in DNA: TGTGCCAGCAGCTTCCTAGCCGAGCAGTACTTC.